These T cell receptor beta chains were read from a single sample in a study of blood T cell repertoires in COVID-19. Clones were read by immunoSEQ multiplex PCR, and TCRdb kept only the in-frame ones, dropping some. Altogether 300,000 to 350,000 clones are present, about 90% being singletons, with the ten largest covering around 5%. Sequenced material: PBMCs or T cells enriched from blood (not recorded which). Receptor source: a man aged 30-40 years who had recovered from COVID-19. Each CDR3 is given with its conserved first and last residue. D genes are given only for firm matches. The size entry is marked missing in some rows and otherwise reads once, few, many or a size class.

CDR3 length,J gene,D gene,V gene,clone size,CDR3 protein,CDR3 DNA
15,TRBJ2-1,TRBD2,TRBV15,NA,CATSKPGLAYNEQFF,TGTGCCACCAGTAAACCGGGACTAGCCTACAATGAGCAGTTCTTC
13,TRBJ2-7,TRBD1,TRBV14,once,CASSPSGQGVQYF,TGTGCCAGCAGCCCTTCCGGACAGGGGGTGCAGTACTTC
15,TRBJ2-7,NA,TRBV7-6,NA,CASSLLPGLMGEQYF,TGTGCCAGCAGCTTGCTCCCCGGACTAATGGGGGAGCAGTACTTC
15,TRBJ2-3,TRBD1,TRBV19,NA,CASSIRTGGTDTQYF,TGTGCCAGTAGTATCAGGACAGGGGGCACAGATACGCAGTATTTT
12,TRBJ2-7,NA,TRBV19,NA,CASSISGYEQYF,TGTGCCAGTAGTATTTCGGGATACGAGCAGTACTTC
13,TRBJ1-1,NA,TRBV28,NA,CASSLSSGTEAFF,TGTGCCAGCAGTCTCTCCTCGGGCACTGAAGCTTTCTTT
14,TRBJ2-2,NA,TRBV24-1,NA,CATSEWQNTGELFF,TGTGCCACCAGTGAGTGGCAGAACACCGGGGAGCTGTTTTTT
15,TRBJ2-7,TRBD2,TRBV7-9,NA,CASSLGLAGTYEQYF,TGTGCCAGCAGCCTCGGACTAGCGGGGACCTACGAGCAGTACTTC
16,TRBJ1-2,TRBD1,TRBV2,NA,CASSENEAGGSSGYTF,TGTGCCAGCAGTGAAAACGAGGCAGGGGGCTCCTCTGGCTACACCTTC
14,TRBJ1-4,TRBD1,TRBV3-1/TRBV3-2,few,CASSTGVANEKLFF,TGTGCCAGCAGCACAGGGGTAGCTAATGAAAAACTGTTTTTT
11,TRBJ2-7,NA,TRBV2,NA,CASRSPDEQYF,TGTGCCAGCAGATCACCGGACGAGCAGTACTTC
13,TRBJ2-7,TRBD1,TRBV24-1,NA,CATSRTGGFEQYF,TGTGCCACCAGTCGGACAGGGGGCTTCGAGCAGTACTTC
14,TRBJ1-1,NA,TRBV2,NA,CASSEGGGGTEAFF,TGTGCCAGCAGTGAGGGCGGCGGGGGCACTGAAGCTTTCTTT
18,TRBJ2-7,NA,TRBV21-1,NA,CASSSPGVGNFRPYEQYF,TGTGCCAGCAGCTCGCCCGGGGTCGGCAACTTTAGGCCCTACGAGCAGTACTTC
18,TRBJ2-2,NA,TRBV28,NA,CASSTTVWGTSNTGELFF,TGTGCCAGCAGCACAACCGTTTGGGGGACTTCGAACACCGGGGAGCTGTTTTTT
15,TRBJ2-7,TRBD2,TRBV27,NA,CASNGLAGGLREQYF,TGTGCCAGCAATGGACTAGCGGGGGGTCTACGCGAGCAGTACTTC
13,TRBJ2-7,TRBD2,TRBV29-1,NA,CSAVPSGTYEQYF,TGCAGCGCCGTTCCTAGCGGAACCTACGAGCAGTACTTC
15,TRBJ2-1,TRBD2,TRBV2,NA,CASSGLAGGDNEQFF,TGTGCCAGCAGCGGACTAGCGGGGGGGGATAATGAGCAGTTCTTC
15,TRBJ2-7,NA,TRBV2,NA,CASSEGGTYPYEQYF,TGTGCCAGCAGTGAAGGCGGGACGTACCCCTACGAGCAGTACTTC
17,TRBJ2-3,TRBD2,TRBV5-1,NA,CASSLVVSGGATDTQYF,TGCGCCAGCAGCTTGGTGGTTAGCGGGGGGGCCACAGATACGCAGTATTTT
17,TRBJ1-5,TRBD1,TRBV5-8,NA,CASSLAGTGGRNQPQHF,TGTGCCAGCAGCTTGGCCGGGACAGGGGGTCGCAATCAGCCCCAGCATTTT
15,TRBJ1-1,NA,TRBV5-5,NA,CASSLSGRGGTEAFF,TGTGCCAGCAGCTTATCTGGCAGGGGAGGGACTGAAGCTTTCTTT
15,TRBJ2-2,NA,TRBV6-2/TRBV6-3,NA,CASSYQVKNTGELFF,TGTGCCAGCAGTTACCAGGTGAAGAACACCGGGGAGCTGTTTTTT
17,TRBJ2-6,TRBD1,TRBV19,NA,CASSSRRTGSGANVLTF,TGTGCCAGTAGTAGTAGAAGGACAGGCTCTGGGGCCAACGTCCTGACTTTC